These 9 T cell receptor beta chains were sequenced from one sample in a study of blood T cell repertoires in COVID-19. TCRdb keeps only in-frame clones here, not all; method: immunoSEQ multiplex PCR. The sample consists of 250,000 to 300,000 clones, around 86% of them appearing once. Sequencing used peripheral blood. The receptor set was obtained from a woman aged 55-75 years with active or convalescent COVID-19.

Of note for this clone: The junction does not match germline at one end; this may be a read error. The chain carries TRBV6-5 and TRBJ2-7; no reliable D call. Germline loops: CDR1 MNHEY, CDR2 SVGAGI. The CDR3 length is 14 residues. The CDR3 reads CASTPYILSSEQYF. CDR3 nucleotide sequence: TGTGCCAGCACTCCATACATCTTATCCTCCGAGCAGTACTTC.

Details on this clone: This specimen includes other DNA sequences encoding the same CDR3. This rearrangement joins TRBV5-4 to TRBJ1-1; D may be TRBD1 (6 bases). Between the trimmed V and J ends, which lost 2 bases and 0 bases, there was a span of 8 bases. CDR3 size: 14 residues. The V gene's germline CDR1 is SGHNT and CDR2 YYREEE (reference sequence). CDR3 protein: CASSFGQLNTEAFF. Written as DNA, the CDR3 is TGTGCCAGCAGCTTTGGACAGTTGAACACTGAAGCTTTCTTT.

The chain joins TRBV7-6 to TRBJ2-2; 7 bases align to TRBD2. This CDR3 contains 14 residues. Trimming removed 2 bases from V and 4 bases from J; junction bases left unmatched: 1. Germline loops: CDR1 SGHVS, CDR2 FNYEAQ. CDR3 sequence: CASSLRGGTGELFF. The CDR3 DNA sequence: TGTGCCAGCAGCTTACGCGGGGGCACCGGGGAGCTGTTTTTT.

This chain connects TRBV6-5 to TRBJ1-2; D may be TRBD1 (5 bases). CDR1 and CDR2 (germline): MNHEY, SVGAGI. This CDR3 has 13 amino acids. The germline V and J ends were trimmed by 0 bases and 6 bases, with 8 bases remaining between them. The DNA for the CDR3 is TGTGCCAGCAGTTACTCGCGGGGGAATGGCTACACCTTC. It specifies CASSYSRGNGYTF.

This clone is a singleton in its sample. The CDR3 DNA reads TGTGCCAGCAGCAGTGAACAGGGGGCGTTTATTGGCTACACCTTC. Protein product: CASSSEQGAFIGYTF. The V gene is TRBV5-6, the J gene TRBJ1-2; 9 bases are shared with TRBD1. The CDR3 runs 15 residues. V was clipped by 4 bases and J by 7 bases; unmatched bases: 11. CDR1 SGHDT and CDR2 YYEEEE come from the germline V gene.

CDR3 region: CASAAGGKQETQYF. CDR3 DNA sequence: TGTGCCAGCGCTGCGGGGGGGAAGCAAGAGACCCAGTACTTC. The chain joins TRBV2 to TRBJ2-5; 9 nucleotides align to TRBD2. CDR1 is SNHLY and CDR2 is FYNNEI in the germline V gene. V gave up 8 bases and J gave up 2 bases; unmatched junction bases: 6. This CDR3 spans 14 amino acids.

The J gene is TRBJ2-4, the V gene TRBV10-3, with D possibly TRBD2 on 7 matching bases. This CDR3 spans 15 amino acids. Germline CDR1 ENHRY, CDR2 SYGVKD. The V and J ends lost 3 bases and 3 bases respectively, with 12 bases between them. CDR3 sequence: CAISEGGVNKNIQYF. DNA for the CDR3: TGTGCCATCAGTGAAGGGGGGGTTAACAAAAACATTCAGTACTTC.

This chain uses TRBV11-2 with TRBJ2-7, with TRBD1 identical over 7 bases. Unmatched junction bases numbered 3, after V lost 5 bases and J lost 2 bases. CDR3 length: 13 residues. In germline, CDR1 is SGHAT, CDR2 FQNNGV. CDR3 in amino acids: CASSEDRTYEQYF. The DNA for the CDR3 is TGTGCCAGCAGCGAGGACAGGACCTACGAGCAGTACTTC.

This clone was recorded a few times. The rearrangement uses TRBV7-8 and TRBJ2-7, with TRBD2 identical over 7 bases. J was trimmed by 3 bases and V by 5 bases; bases with no gene match: 13. Germline CDR1 SGHVS, CDR2 FQNEAQ. The CDR3 runs to 16 residues. The CDR3 nucleotides are TGTGCCAGCAGCACCCAGCGGGGCGGTCCCCTCTACGAGCAGTACTTC. This gives the protein CASSTQRGGPLYEQYF. The full variable domain, with the rest looked up from reference TRBV7-8 and TRBJ2-7, is GAGVSQSPRYKVAKRGQDVALRCDPISGHVSLFWYQQALGQGPEFLTYFQNEAQLDKSGLPSDRFFAERPEGSVSTLKIQRTQQEDSAVYLCASSTQRGGPLYEQYFGPGTRLTVT.